The 4 T cell receptor beta chains presented below share a single source sample, sequenced in a study of cytomegalovirus exposure and HLA in healthy donors. 60 Vbeta and 13 Jbeta primers were used in PCR. Generated by immunoSEQ multiplex PCR, the TCRdb table keeps only in-frame clones and is missing some. Here the sample spans around 72,000 clones, around 78% being singletons. Sequencing used PBMCs. The receptors come from a man between 45 and 60 years old in good health and CMV-seronegative.

This chain connects TRBV27 to TRBJ2-1; D is unresolved. Germline V CDR1 and CDR2: MNHEY, SMNVEV (reference sequence). CDR3 length: 14 residues. The V and J ends lost 3 bases and 0 bases respectively, with 6 bases between them. The CDR3 region has the DNA TGTGCCAGCAGTTTTGCGTTCTCCTACAATGAGCAGTTCTTC. The encoded protein is CASSFAFSYNEQFF.

The chain recombines TRBV2 with TRBJ1-5, with D perhaps matching TRBD1 (5 bases). Germline CDR1 reads SNHLY; CDR2 reads FYNNEI. Between the trimmed V and J ends, which lost 7 bases and 7 bases, there was a span of 8 bases. This CDR3 has 11 amino acids. The CDR3 loop reads CASTQGQPQHF. As DNA, the CDR3 is TGTGCCAGCACTCAGGGACAGCCCCAGCATTTT.

The chain links TRBV7-9 to TRBJ1-5, with D possibly being TRBD1 (5 bases). The germline V gene has CDR1 SEHNR and CDR2 FQNEAQ (reference sequence). The CDR3 has 15 amino acids. V was pared by 6 bases and J by 7 bases, with 19 bases between. In nucleotides, the CDR3 is TGTGCCAGCAGTTCGGGGGTCCCTTTGGGCCAGCCCCAGCATTTT. It translates to CASSSGVPLGQPQHF.

The gene calls are TRBV6-1 and TRBJ2-1; 9 bases agree with TRBD1. The CDR3 totals 15 residues. V was clipped by 4 bases and J by 4 bases; unmatched bases: 5. Germline loops: CDR1 MNHNS, CDR2 SASEGT. Written as DNA, the CDR3 is TGTGCCAGCAGTGCAAAGACAGGGGGTTACAATGAGCAGTTCTTC. This codes for CASSAKTGGYNEQFF.